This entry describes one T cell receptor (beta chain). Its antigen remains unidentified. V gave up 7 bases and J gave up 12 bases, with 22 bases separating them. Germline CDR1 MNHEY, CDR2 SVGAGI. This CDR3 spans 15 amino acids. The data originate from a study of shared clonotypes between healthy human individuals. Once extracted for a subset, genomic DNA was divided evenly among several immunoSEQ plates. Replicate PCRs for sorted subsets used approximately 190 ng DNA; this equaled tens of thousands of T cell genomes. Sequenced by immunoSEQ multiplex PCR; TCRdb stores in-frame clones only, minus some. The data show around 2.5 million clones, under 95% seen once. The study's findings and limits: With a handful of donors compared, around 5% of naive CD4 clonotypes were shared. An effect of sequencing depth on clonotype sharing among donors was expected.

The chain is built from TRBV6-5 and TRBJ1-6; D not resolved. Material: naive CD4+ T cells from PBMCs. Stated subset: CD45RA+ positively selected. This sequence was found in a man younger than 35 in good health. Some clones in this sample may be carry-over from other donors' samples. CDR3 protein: CASTLSPRRAGPLHF. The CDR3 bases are TGTGCCAGCACCTTGTCGCCCCGTCGGGCGGGACCCCTCCACTTT.